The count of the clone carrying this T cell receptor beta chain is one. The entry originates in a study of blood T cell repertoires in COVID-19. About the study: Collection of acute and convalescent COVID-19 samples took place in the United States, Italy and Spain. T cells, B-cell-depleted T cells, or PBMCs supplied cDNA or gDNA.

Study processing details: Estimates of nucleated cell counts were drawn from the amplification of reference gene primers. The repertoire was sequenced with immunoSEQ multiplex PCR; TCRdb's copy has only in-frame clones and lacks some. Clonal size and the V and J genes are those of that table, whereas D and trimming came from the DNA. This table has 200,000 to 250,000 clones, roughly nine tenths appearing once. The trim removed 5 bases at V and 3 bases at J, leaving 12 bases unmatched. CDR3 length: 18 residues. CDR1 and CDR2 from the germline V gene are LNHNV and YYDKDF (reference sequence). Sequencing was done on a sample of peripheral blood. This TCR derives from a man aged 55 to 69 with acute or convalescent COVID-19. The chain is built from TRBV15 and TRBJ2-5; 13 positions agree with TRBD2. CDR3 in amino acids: CATSSPGLAGFVEETQYF. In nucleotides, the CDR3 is TGTGCCACCAGCTCTCCGGGACTAGCGGGATTTGTCGAAGAGACCCAGTACTTC. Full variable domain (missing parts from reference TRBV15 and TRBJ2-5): DAMVIQNPRYQVTQFGKPVTLSCSQTLNHNVMYWYQQKSSQAPKLLFHYYDKDFNNEADTPDNFQSRRPNTSFCFLDIRSPGLGDTAMYLCATSSPGLAGFVEETQYFGPGTRLLVL.